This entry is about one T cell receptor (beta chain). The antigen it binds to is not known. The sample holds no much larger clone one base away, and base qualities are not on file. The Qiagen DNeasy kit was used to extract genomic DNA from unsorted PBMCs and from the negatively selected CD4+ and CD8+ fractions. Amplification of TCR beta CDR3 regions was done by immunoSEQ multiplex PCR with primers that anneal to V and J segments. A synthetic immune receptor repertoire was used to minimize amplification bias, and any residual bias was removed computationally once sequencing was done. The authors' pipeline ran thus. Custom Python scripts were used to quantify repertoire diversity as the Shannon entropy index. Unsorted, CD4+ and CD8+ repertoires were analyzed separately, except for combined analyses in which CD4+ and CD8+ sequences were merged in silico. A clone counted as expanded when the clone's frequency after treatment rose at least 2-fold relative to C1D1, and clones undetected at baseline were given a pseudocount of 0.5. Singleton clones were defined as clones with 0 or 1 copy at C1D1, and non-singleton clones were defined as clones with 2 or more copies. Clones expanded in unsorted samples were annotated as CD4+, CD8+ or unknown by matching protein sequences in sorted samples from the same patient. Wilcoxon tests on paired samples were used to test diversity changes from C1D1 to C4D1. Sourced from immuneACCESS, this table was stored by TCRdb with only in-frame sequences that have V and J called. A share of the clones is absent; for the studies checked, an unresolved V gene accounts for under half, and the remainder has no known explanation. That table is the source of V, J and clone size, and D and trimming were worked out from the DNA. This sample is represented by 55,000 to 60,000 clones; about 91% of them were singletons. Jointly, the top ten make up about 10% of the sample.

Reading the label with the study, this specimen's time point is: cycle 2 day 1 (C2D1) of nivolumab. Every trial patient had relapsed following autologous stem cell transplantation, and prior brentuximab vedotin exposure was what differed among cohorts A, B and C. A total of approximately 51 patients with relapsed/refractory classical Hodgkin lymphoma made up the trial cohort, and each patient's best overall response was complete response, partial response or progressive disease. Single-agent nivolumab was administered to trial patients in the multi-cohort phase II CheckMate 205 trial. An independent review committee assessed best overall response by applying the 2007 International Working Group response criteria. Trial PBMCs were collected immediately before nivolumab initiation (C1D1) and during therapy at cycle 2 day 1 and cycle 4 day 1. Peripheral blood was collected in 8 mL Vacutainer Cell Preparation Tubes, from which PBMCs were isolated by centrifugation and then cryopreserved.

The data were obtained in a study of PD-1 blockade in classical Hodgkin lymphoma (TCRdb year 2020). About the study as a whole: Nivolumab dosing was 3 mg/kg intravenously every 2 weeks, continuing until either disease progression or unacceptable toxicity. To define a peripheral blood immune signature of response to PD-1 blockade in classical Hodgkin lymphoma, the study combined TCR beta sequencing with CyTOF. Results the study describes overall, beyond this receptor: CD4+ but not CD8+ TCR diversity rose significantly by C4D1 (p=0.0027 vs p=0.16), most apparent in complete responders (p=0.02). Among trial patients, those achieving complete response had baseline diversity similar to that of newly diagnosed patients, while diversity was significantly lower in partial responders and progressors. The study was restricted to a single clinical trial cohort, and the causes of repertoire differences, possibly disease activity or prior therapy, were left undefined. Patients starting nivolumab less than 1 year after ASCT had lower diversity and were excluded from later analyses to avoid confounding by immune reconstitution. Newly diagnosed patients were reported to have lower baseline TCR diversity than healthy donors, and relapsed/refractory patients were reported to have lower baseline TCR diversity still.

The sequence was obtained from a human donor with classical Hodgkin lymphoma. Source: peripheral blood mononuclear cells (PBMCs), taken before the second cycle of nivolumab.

The DNA reads TGTGCCAGCAGCTTGGGACAGGGTCCCTCTGGGGCCAACGTCCTGACTTTC. This encodes CASSLGQGPSGANVLTF. The chain is made from TRBV5-4 and TRBJ2-6, with TRBD1 matching 7 junction bases. CDR1 and CDR2, per the germline V gene (reference sequence), are SGHNT and YYREEE. The CDR3 spans 17 residues, from the cysteine through the phenylalanine. Only the CDR3 region is kept as DNA, spanning 51 bases read in frame from base 1. The junction shows trimming of 0 bases on V and 0 bases on J, and the gene matches do not reach 3 bases of it.